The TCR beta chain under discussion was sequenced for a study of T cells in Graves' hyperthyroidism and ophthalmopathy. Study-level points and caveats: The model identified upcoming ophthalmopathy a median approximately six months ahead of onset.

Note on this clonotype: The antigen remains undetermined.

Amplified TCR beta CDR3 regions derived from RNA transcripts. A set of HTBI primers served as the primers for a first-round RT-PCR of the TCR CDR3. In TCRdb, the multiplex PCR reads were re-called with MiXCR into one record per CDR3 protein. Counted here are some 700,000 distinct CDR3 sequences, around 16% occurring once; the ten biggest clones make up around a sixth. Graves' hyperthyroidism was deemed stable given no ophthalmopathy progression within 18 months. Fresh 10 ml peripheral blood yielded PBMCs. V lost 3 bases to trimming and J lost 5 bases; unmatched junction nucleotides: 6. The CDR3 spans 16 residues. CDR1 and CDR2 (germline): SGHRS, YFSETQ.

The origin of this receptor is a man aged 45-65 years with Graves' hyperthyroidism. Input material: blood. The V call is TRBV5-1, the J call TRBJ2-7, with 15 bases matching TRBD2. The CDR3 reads CASSSGLAGGLDEQYV. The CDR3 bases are TGCGCCAGCAGCTCGGGACTAGCGGGAGGTCTGGACGAGCAGTACGTC.